One and the same sample provided the 5 T cell receptor beta chains below, sequenced in a study of OX40 agonist ivuxolimab in advanced cancers. TCRdb keeps only in-frame clones here, not all; method: immunoSEQ multiplex PCR. Here the sample spans about 79,000 clones, about nine tenths being singletons. Sample: CD4+ or CD8+ T cells sorted from blood, taken in a trial of the OX40 agonist ivuxolimab. Source of these receptors: an adult with an advanced solid tumor such as melanoma, head and neck, liver or kidney cancer.

The genes are TRBV7-9 and TRBJ2-3, with D perhaps TRBD1 (6 bases). The germline CDR1 and CDR2 sequences are SEHNR and FQNEAQ (reference sequence). V was shortened by 2 bases and J by 0 bases, with 9 bases between the two germline ends. The CDR3 runs to 15 residues. DNA for the CDR3: TGTGCCAGCAGCTTATGGGACATAAGCACAGATACGCAGTATTTT. Its translation: CASSLWDISTDTQYF.

This chain joins TRBV27 and TRBJ2-5; 9 bases align to TRBD1. Germline CDR1 and CDR2: MNHEY and SMNVEV (reference sequence). With V trimmed by 5 bases and J by 0 bases, 10 bases remained unmatched. The CDR3 length is 17 residues. The CDR3 DNA follows: TGTGCCAGCAGTCCCACAGGGGGCGGGCCGTACCAAGAGACCCAGTACTTC. This codes for CASSPTGGGPYQETQYF.

The chain links TRBV4-3 to TRBJ1-2; possible D gene TRBD1, 5 bases. This CDR3 region has 16 residues. With 0 bases removed from V and 8 bases from J, the gap between germline ends came to 19 bases. Germline V gives CDR1 LGHNA, CDR2 YSLEER. CDR3 residues: CASSQDYPAGSLGYTF. CDR3 nucleotide sequence: TGCGCCAGCAGCCAAGATTATCCGGCAGGGTCCTTAGGCTACACCTTC.

This chain joins TRBV14 and TRBJ1-3, with D uncertain. The V and J ends lost 2 bases and 2 bases respectively, with 4 bases between them. Germline V gives CDR1 SGHDN, CDR2 FVKESK. The length of the CDR3 is 13 residues. The CDR3 coding sequence is TGTGCCAGCAGCCAACTCCCTGGAAACACCATATATTTT. Protein: CASSQLPGNTIYF.

The chain links TRBV4-2 to TRBJ1-5; D gene ambiguous. Germline V gives CDR1 LGHNA, CDR2 YNFKEQ. V lost 0 bases and J lost 7, with 13 bases in between. The CDR3 covers 15 residues. The CDR3 loop is CASSQDLSGSQPQHF. CDR3 coding DNA: TGTGCCAGCAGCCAAGATCTTTCGGGGTCCCAGCCCCAGCATTTT.